These 9 T cell receptor beta chains share one sample of origin, sequenced in a study of blood T cell repertoires in COVID-19 (dated by TCRdb to the early 2020s). Libraries were constructed by the immunoSEQ multiplex PCR assay. Imported from immuneACCESS, the table was reduced by TCRdb to in-frame sequences with V and J called. These copies leave out some clones; in studies compared against another copy, an unresolved V gene accounts for under half, and the cause of the remainder is not known. Here the sample has about 250,000 clones; around 87% occur a single time. The ten largest clones represent 2.4% of the sample. The sequenced sample consisted of PBMCs or T cells enriched from blood (not recorded which). The source is a young woman who had recovered from COVID-19.

The rearrangement links TRBV2 to TRBJ2-3, with TRBD2 as a possible D gene (5 bases). The CDR3 has 15 residues. The V end lost 6 bases, the J end lost 0 bases, and 13 bases lay between the germline ends. Germline CDR1 is SNHLY and CDR2 is FYNNEI. CDR3 protein: CASRSSPLSTDTQYF. In DNA, the CDR3 is TGTGCCAGCAGATCTAGCCCTTTAAGCACAGATACGCAGTATTTT.

The chain combines TRBV10-2 with TRBJ2-5, with a tentative D call TRBD2 (5 bases). The germline gives CDR1 WSHSY, CDR2 SAAADI. The CDR3 loop spans 14 amino acids. V lost 8 bases and J 5 bases, leaving 18 bases between the germline ends. The CDR3 DNA follows: TGCGCCAGCCTGAAACCGGAGGCGGGTGAGACCCAGTACTTC. Residues: CASLKPEAGETQYF.

The chain employs TRBV9 and TRBJ1-4, with D possibly TRBD1 on 5 matching bases. CDR3 size: 15 residues. Germline V CDR1 and CDR2: SGDLS, YYNGEE. The V end was cut by 7 bases, the J end by 0 bases, with 13 bases between. The CDR3 DNA reads TGTGCCAGCGGGGAGGGGCTTTCAACTAATGAAAAACTGTTTTTT. Translated: CASGEGLSTNEKLFF.

This clone was recorded once. The rearrangement links TRBV12-2 to TRBJ1-4; TRBD1 reflects the table's D call only, with no check against the DNA. TRBV12-2 is deemed a pseudogene. The CDR3 is 14 amino acids. The CDR3 coding sequence is TGTGCAAGTCGTCCCGGGACAGGAGGAGAAAAACTGTTTTTT. It yields the protein CASRPGTGGEKLFF.

V usage is TRBV11-2 and J usage is TRBJ2-3; D is perhaps TRBD1 (7 bases). Trimming shortened V by 4 bases and J by 4 bases, and 18 bases separated the two germline ends. CDR3 length equals 16 residues. In germline, CDR1 is SGHAT, CDR2 FQNNGV. The chain's CDR3 is CASSSLHQGGPDTQYF. DNA for the CDR3: TGTGCCAGCAGCTCCTTACACCAGGGGGGCCCAGATACGCAGTATTTT.

The chain has TRBV3-1 (or the pseudogene TRBV3-2) and TRBJ1-4, with 9 bases identical to TRBD1. Germline V CDR1 and CDR2: LGHDT, YNNKEL (reference sequence). The CDR3 is made up of 16 amino acids. V was pared by 2 bases and J by 8 bases, with 9 bases of the junction left unmatched. The CDR3 loop reads CASSQPRQGGKEKLFF. The CDR3 bases are TGTGCCAGCAGCCAACCTCGACAGGGGGGCAAGGAAAAACTGTTTTTT.

The chain carries TRBV12-3 or TRBV12-4 and TRBJ2-1; 11 positions agree with TRBD2. This CDR3 spans 13 amino acids. Losses at the gene ends were 2 bases for V and 14 bases for J; bases not matched to a gene: 5. CDR3 loop: CASSLSLAGGEFF. The CDR3 nucleotides read TGTGCCAGCAGTTTAAGCCTAGCGGGGGGTGAGTTCTTC.

This rearrangement joins TRBV5-6 to TRBJ1-1, with 7 bases that match TRBD1. Germline V gives CDR1 SGHDT, CDR2 YYEEEE. V trimming: 1 base; J trimming: 1 base; junction bases outside the gene matches: 4. The CDR3 has 15 amino acids. The CDR3 spells CASSLIGGRNTEAFF. CDR3 nucleotide sequence: TGTGCCAGCAGCTTGATAGGGGGCCGGAACACTGAAGCTTTCTTT.

The rearrangement joins TRBV5-1 to TRBJ1-1; tentatively, D is TRBD1 (5 bases). This CDR3 contains 14 residues. CDR1 and CDR2 (germline): SGHRS, YFSETQ. The V end was cut by 6 bases, the J end by 5 bases, with 17 bases between. The CDR3 DNA reads as TGCGCCAGCAACGGGGGGTACTTGGGAACTGAAGCTTTCTTT. Translating gives CASNGGYLGTEAFF.